This T cell receptor (beta chain) comes out of a study of beta chain features in type 1 diabetes. Findings of the study overall: In every one of the four CD4+ subsets, TCRB CDR3s were moderately but significantly shorter in Type 1 diabetes patients.

Expressed TCRB transcripts were sequenced because the entire RNA isolate underwent reverse transcription. Generated by immunoSEQ multiplex PCR, the TCRdb table keeps only in-frame clones and is missing some. The sample has over 200,000 clones; approximately 11% are singletons. Using CD45RO/CCR7/CD25/CD127/CD95/CD27, CD4+ naive, central memory, regulatory and stem cell-like memory cells were sorted. Germline V gives CDR1 SGHTA, CDR2 FQGNSA. The CDR3 spans 15 residues. The V segment lost 6 bases and the J segment 3 bases; nucleotides outside the gene matches: 6. Concerning this clone itself: Its matching antigen is unknown.

Sequenced sample: naive CD4+ T cells from blood. V and J are TRBV7-2 and TRBJ2-3; 10 nucleotides match TRBD2. This receptor was obtained from a man aged 25 to 40 with type 1 diabetes. The CDR3 nucleotides read TGTGCCAGCAGACCCACTAGCGGGGCGACAGATACGCAGTATTTT. It is translated as CASRPTSGATDTQYF.